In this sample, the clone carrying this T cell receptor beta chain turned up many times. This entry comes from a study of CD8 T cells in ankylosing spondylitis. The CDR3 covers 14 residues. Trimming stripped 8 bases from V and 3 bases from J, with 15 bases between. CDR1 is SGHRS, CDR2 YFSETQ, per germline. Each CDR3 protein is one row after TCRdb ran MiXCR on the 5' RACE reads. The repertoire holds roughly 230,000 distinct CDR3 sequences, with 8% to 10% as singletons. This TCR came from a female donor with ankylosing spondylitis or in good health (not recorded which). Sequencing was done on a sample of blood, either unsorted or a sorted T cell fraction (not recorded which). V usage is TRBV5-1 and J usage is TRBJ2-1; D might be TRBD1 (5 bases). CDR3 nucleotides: TGCGCCAGTCGAAGGGGAATGGACTACAATGAGCAGTTCTTC. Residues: CASRRGMDYNEQFF. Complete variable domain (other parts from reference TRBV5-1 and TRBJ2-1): KAGVTQTPRYLIKTRGQQVTLSCSPISGHRSVSWYQQTPGQGLQFLFEYFSETQRNKGNFPGRFSGRQFSNSRSEMNVSTLELGDSALYLCASRRGMDYNEQFFGPGTRLTVL.